Each of the 20 T cell receptor beta chains below was sequenced from the same sample in a study of T-cell reconstitution after alpha-beta-depleted transplantation in children. The TCRbeta library incorporated unique molecular identifiers. TCRdb independently ran MiXCR on the PCR reads; one entry per CDR3 protein. The data show over 150,000 distinct CDR3 sequences, roughly 15% seen once. The specimen was PBMCs from the stem cell graft donor, collected from the stem cell graft. The receptor source for this set is a human donor who donated a stem cell graft to a child with acute lymphoblastic leukemia.

Many counts were recorded for this clonotype. This chain connects TRBV12-3 or TRBV12-4 to TRBJ2-5; D could derive from TRBD1 or TRBD2 (5 bases each). There are 13 residues in the CDR3. V was trimmed by 5 bases and J by 2 bases, leaving 9 bases between them. CDR3: CASSLREQETQYF. CDR3 DNA: TGTGCCAGCAGTCTCAGGGAGCAAGAGACCCAGTACTTC.

The chain recombines TRBV7-2 with TRBJ2-5; D is possibly TRBD1 (5 bases). The CDR3 totals 14 residues. From germline, CDR1 is SGHTA and CDR2 FQGNSA. Trimming shortened V by 4 bases and J by 3 bases, and 12 bases separated the two germline ends. The CDR3 nucleotides are TGTGCCAGCAGCTCCTGGACAAGTAAAGAGACCCAGTACTTC. This gives the protein CASSSWTSKETQYF.

There are many counts of this clonotype. This sequence joins TRBV7-8 and TRBJ2-1; 8 bases agree with TRBD2. CDR1 is SGHVS, CDR2 FQNEAQ, per germline. This CDR3 is 15 amino acids long. J was trimmed by 4 bases and V by 0 bases; bases with no gene match: 2. The CDR3 nucleotides read TGTGCCAGCAGCTTAGCAGCGGGAGTGTACAATGAGCAGTTCTTC. It codes for CASSLAAGVYNEQFF.

This clonotype was counted at least ten times. The chain links TRBV3-1 to TRBJ1-5, with D tentatively TRBD1 (5 bases). This CDR3 is 15 amino acids long. Looked up from germline, CDR1 is LGHDT and CDR2 is YNNKEL (reference sequence). The V end was cut by 0 bases, the J end by 7 bases, with 13 bases between. CDR3 nucleotides: TGTGCCAGCAGCCAAGATCGAGGGGACGGCCAGCCCCAGCATTTT. Translated, it gives CASSQDRGDGQPQHF.

In this sample, this clonotype turned up many times. The gene calls are TRBV6-5 and TRBJ1-6; D uncertain. From germline, CDR1 is MNHEY and CDR2 SVGAGI. V was shortened by 5 bases and J by 7 bases, with 15 bases between the two germline ends. There are 15 residues in the CDR3. CDR3 sequence reads: CASSTDGWGNSPLHF. The CDR3 coding sequence is TGTGCCAGCAGTACCGACGGATGGGGAAATTCACCCCTCCACTTT.

This clonotype was picked up many times. The rearrangement links TRBV5-1 to TRBJ2-5, with 7 positions matching TRBD1. This CDR3 contains 13 residues. Germline V gives CDR1 SGHRS, CDR2 YFSETQ. With 5 bases clipped from V and 1 base from J, the junction kept 2 bases outside the gene matches. DNA of the CDR3: TGCGCCAGCAGGGGACAGACCCAAGAGACCCAGTACTTC. Encoded protein: CASRGQTQETQYF. The full variable domain, rest sourced from reference TRBV5-1 and TRBJ2-5, is KAGVTQTPRYLIKTRGQQVTLSCSPISGHRSVSWYQQTPGQGLQFLFEYFSETQRNKGNFPGRFSGRQFSNSRSEMNVSTLELGDSALYLCASRGQTQETQYFGPGTRLLVL.

This clonotype was detected a few times. This chain uses TRBV12-3 or TRBV12-4 with TRBJ2-3; 11 bases map to TRBD2. This CDR3 comprises 15 residues. V trimming: 7 bases; J trimming: 6 bases; junction bases outside the gene matches: 9. The CDR3: CASKIIAGGMDTQYF. CDR3 nucleotide sequence: TGTGCCAGCAAGATCATAGCGGGAGGGATGGATACGCAGTATTTT.

The J gene is TRBJ1-1, the V gene TRBV12-3 or TRBV12-4, with 7 positions matching TRBD1. This CDR3 has 14 residues. V lost 4 bases, J lost 3 bases, and 5 bases stayed unmatched. The CDR3 DNA is TGTGCCAGCAGTTCCGGACAGGCGCACACTGAAGCTTTCTTT. Its translation is CASSSGQAHTEAFF.

This chain uses TRBV20-1 with TRBJ2-3, with TRBD2 matching over 9 bases. Germline V gene sequence: CDR1 DFQATT, CDR2 SNEGSKA (reference sequence). The V and J ends lost 0 bases and 0 bases, in that order; junction bases with no gene match: 4. The CDR3 has 16 residues. The CDR3 coding sequence is TGCAGTGCTAGAGATCGTAGCGGGAGTAGCACAGATACGCAGTATTTT. As protein: CSARDRSGSSTDTQYF.

This clonotype has ten or more counts. This chain links TRBV24-1 with TRBJ2-3; 13 bases match TRBD2. CDR1 KGHDR and CDR2 SFDVKD come from the germline V gene. The CDR3 extends over 17 amino acids. J was trimmed by 1 base and V by 3 bases; bases with no gene match: 3. The CDR3 nucleotides read TGTGCCACCAGTGATCCAGGGACTAGCGGGGGCACAGATACGCAGTATTTT. This codes for CATSDPGTSGGTDTQYF.

This clonotype was seen only a few times. The chain has TRBV11-2 and TRBJ2-3; 7 positions match TRBD2. The CDR3 spans 16 residues. V lost 5 bases and J lost 2; bases outside the gene matches: 10. Per germline, CDR1 SGHAT and CDR2 FQNNGV. CDR3 sequence: CASSLRDYSSTDTQYF. As DNA, the CDR3 is TGTGCCAGCAGCCTCCGGGACTATAGCTCCACAGATACGCAGTATTTT.

In this sample, this clonotype turned up many times. This chain connects TRBV11-2 to TRBJ2-1; D ambiguous. V dropped 2 bases and J dropped 2 bases, with 7 bases sitting between them. Germline V gene sequence: CDR1 SGHAT, CDR2 FQNNGV. The CDR3 totals 14 residues. The CDR3 nucleotides are TGTGCCAGCAGCTTATTAATCGCCTACAATGAGCAGTTCTTC. Amino acid sequence: CASSLLIAYNEQFF.

The J gene is TRBJ2-3, the V gene TRBV6-1; either TRBD1 or TRBD2 may supply D (5 bases each). The germline V gene has CDR1 MNHNS and CDR2 SASEGT. The CDR3 totals 13 residues. Trimming stripped 7 bases from V and 0 bases from J, with 8 bases between. CDR3 region: CASNRDSTDTQYF. CDR3 in DNA: TGTGCCAGCAACCGGGACAGCACAGATACGCAGTATTTT.

This clonotype was observed a few times. J is TRBJ2-7 and V is TRBV5-1, with 9 nucleotides matching TRBD1. V gave up 0 bases and J gave up 5 bases; unmatched junction bases: 9. This CDR3 region has 16 residues. Per the germline V gene, CDR1 is SGHRS and CDR2 is YFSETQ. CDR3 coding DNA: TGCGCCAGCAGCTTGGCCCGGGGGACAGGGAGCGACGAGCAGTACTTC. Amino acids: CASSLARGTGSDEQYF.

This clonotype came up many times. The rearrangement links TRBV12-3 or TRBV12-4 to TRBJ2-5, with D hard to call. V lost 8 bases, J lost 1 base, and 8 bases lay in between. The CDR3 runs to 12 residues. The CDR3 DNA is TGTGCCAGCGCTGTTTCCCAAGAGACCCAGTACTTC. It codes for CASAVSQETQYF.

This clonotype was picked up a small number of times. The chain employs TRBV7-9 and TRBJ2-3, with TRBD2 as a possible D gene (5 bases). The CDR3 has 16 amino acids. The germline V gene has CDR1 SEHNR and CDR2 FQNEAQ (reference sequence). Trimming removed 5 bases at V and 4 bases at J, with 19 bases between. CDR3 DNA: TGTGCCAGCAGCCTAATGTCGGGGATGAGGGCAGATACGCAGTATTTT. It specifies CASSLMSGMRADTQYF.

The table lists this clonotype with many counts. The chain links TRBV4-1 to TRBJ1-2; 7 nucleotides align to TRBD1. Germline CDR1 is MGHRA and CDR2 is YSYEKL. Losses at the gene ends were 4 bases for V and 2 bases for J; bases not matched to a gene: 7. The CDR3 spans 15 residues. The CDR3 region has the DNA TGCGCCAGCAGCCTTTCGACAGGGTCGAACTATGGCTACACCTTC. This translates into CASSLSTGSNYGYTF.

In its sample, this clonotype was seen a few times. This chain uses TRBV20-1 with TRBJ1-2, with TRBD1 matching over 7 bases. Germline V gives CDR1 DFQATT, CDR2 SNEGSKA (reference sequence). V lost 3 bases, J lost 7 bases, and 17 bases stayed unmatched. CDR3 size: 16 residues. CDR3 DNA sequence: TGCAGTGCTAGCCTCCGGACAGGAAGATTAGCTGGTGGCTACACCTTC. As protein: CSASLRTGRLAGGYTF.

This clonotype was counted many times. The chain joins TRBV20-1 to TRBJ2-2; a possible D gene is TRBD2 (7 bases). The CDR3 is 15 residues long. CDR1 and CDR2 (germline): DFQATT, SNEGSKA (reference sequence). Trimming took off 3 bases at V and 4 bases at J, with 15 bases between the two ends. CDR3 in DNA: TGCAGTGCTAGGCGCGGGGGCAGTGGCACCGGGGAGCTGTTTTTT. Amino acid sequence: CSARRGGSGTGELFF.

This clonotype occurred many times. The J gene is TRBJ1-1, the V gene TRBV30; 7 bases agree with TRBD1. The CDR3 runs to 13 residues. V was clipped by 2 bases and J by 5 bases; unmatched bases: 5. Germline V gene data show CDR1 as GTSNPN and CDR2 as SVGIG (reference sequence). The CDR3 DNA reads as TGTGCCTGGAGTCAGACAGGGAAAACTGAAGCTTTCTTT. Translated, it gives CAWSQTGKTEAFF.